This T cell receptor (beta chain) came from a study of blood T cell repertoires in COVID-19 (dated by TCRdb to 2020 to 2022). In terms of the full investigation: Samples covering the acute and convalescent phases of COVID-19 were provided by collaborators in the United States, Italy and Spain. The prospective study material was composed of cDNA or gDNA derived from T cells, B-cell-depleted T cells, or PBMCs. Subjects who had been exposed to COVID-19, were actively infected with it, or had recovered from it provided the deeply sampled blood TCRbeta repertoires that made up the dataset. The repertoires were released in a freely available public database intended as a resource for research on the immune response to SARS-CoV-2. Samples came from the ongoing ImmuneRACE study (first 160 participants) plus 1,254 subjects from 6 global collaborators. Sample metadata almost always included a de-identified subject ID, COVID-19 status, age in years and sex. HLA class I and class II types, where available, came from metadata supplied by the sample provider rather than from assay-based typing. What the research found in general, with its limitations: The quantity of clinical and demographic metadata differed by source and by participant and was supplied without curation.

TCRbeta CDR3 regions were amplified from genomic DNA using the immunoSEQ Assay, a bias-controlled multiplex PCR. Per the source publication's procedure: The number of nucleated cells in each sample was estimated by amplification of reference gene primers within the assay. To quantify the absolute abundance of each unique TCRbeta CDR3 rearrangement, sequence reads were collapsed and filtered. Productive Simpson clonality was computed per sample as the square root of Simpson's diversity index over productive rearrangements. TCRdb's version of the immuneACCESS table is confined to in-frame rearrangements and falls short of the full clone set. An unresolved V gene accounts for under half of the shortfall where checked; the remainder is of unknown origin. V, J and clone size were drawn from that table, and D and trimming were deduced from the DNA. The sample includes about 200,000 clones, with around four fifths observed a single time. Together, the top ten hold 0.9% to 0.95% of the sample.

At one collaborating source in Seattle, patients were enrolled during active infection and were followed longitudinally through the course of disease. Collaborating institutions collected whole blood in K2EDTA tubes following their own protocols. For TCRbeta analysis, collaborators shipped samples in one of three forms: frozen whole blood, isolated PBMCs, or DNA extracted from either of those sample types. Regarding this clone: Its antigen is not yet known. The input lacks base qualities; no much larger clone sits a single base away.

The CDR3 numbers 16 residues from cysteine through phenylalanine. Only CDR3 DNA remains: 48 bases, in frame from the first base. As encoded in the germline V gene, CDR1 is LGHNA while CDR2 is YNFKEQ. V trim: 4 bases; J trim: 7 bases; unmatched bases: 10. The sequenced sample consisted of peripheral blood. This receptor chain uses TRBV4-2 and TRBJ1-4; TRBD1 matches 9 bases in the middle. The TCR sequence derives from a man in his fifties or sixties with COVID-19, enrolled during active disease. At the DNA level, the sequence is TGTGCCAGCAGCCTCGGCCGGGACAGGGTGTCTGAAAAACTGTTTTTT. Its protein product is CASSLGRDRVSEKLFF.